The rows below give T cell receptor beta chains drawn from one sample of a study of blood T cells in healthy people across ages. TCRdb fed the 5' RACE reads into MiXCR, producing one record per CDR3 protein. The table lists 500,000 to 550,000 distinct CDR3 sequences, around 24% of them singletons, with approximately 8.7% in the top ten. The same specimen was also included in a second study, on T cells of mothers and their children.

The sample consisted of blood. The receptors shown here come from a boy under 18 in good health. Each CDR3 is given with its conserved first and last residue. A D gene is named only where the DNA matches it firmly. The size field is filled for only some rows; it gives once, few, many or a size class.

D gene	CDR3 length	V gene	clone size	J gene	CDR3 DNA	CDR3 protein
-	17	TRBV6-5	-	TRBJ2-2	TGTGCCAGCAGTTACTCCCCTCTACTAGCCACCGCCGGGGAGCTGTTTTTT	CASSYSPLLATAGELFF
-	16	TRBV28	once	TRBJ2-2	TGTGCCAGCAGTTTATGGCAGGGGCGGAACACCGGGGAGCTGTTTTTT	CASSLWQGRNTGELFF
-	13	TRBV5-1	few	TRBJ2-5	TGCGCCAGCAGCTCGAAACCAATCGAGACCCAGTACTTC	CASSSKPIETQYF
-	16	TRBV7-8	many	TRBJ2-1	TGTGCCAGCAGCTCCACCTCTAGCGCCTCCTACAATGAGCAGTTCTTC	CASSSTSSASYNEQFF
-	15	TRBV28	few	TRBJ2-3	TGTGCCAGCAGCCTTATCGTTGGACGCACAGATACGCAGTATTTT	CASSLIVGRTDTQYF
TRBD2	15	TRBV6-2/TRBV6-3	-	TRBJ2-1	TGTGCCAGCAGTTACAGGCCTAGCGGGGGTTATGAGCAGTTCTTC	CASSYRPSGGYEQFF
TRBD2	16	TRBV5-6	-	TRBJ2-1	TGTGCCAGCAGCGCACGGGACTACCACTCCTACAATGAGCAGTTCTTC	CASSARDYHSYNEQFF
-	15	TRBV28	many	TRBJ1-6	TGTGCCAGCAGTCCCCGATCAACGTATAATTCACCCCTCCACTTT	CASSPRSTYNSPLHF
TRBD2	14	TRBV12-3/TRBV12-4	many	TRBJ2-1	TGTGCCAGCAGCTCCGGGACTAGCTACAATGAGCAGTTCTTC	CASSSGTSYNEQFF
-	14	TRBV2	-	TRBJ2-1	TGTGCCAGCAGTGACACCGACTCCACCAATGAGCAGTTCTTC	CASSDTDSTNEQFF
TRBD1	17	TRBV27	few	TRBJ2-7	TGTGCCAGCAGCCCCTTACCGGGACAGGGAGCCTCCTACGAGCAGTACTTC	CASSPLPGQGASYEQYF
-	15	TRBV6-5	-	TRBJ2-5	TGTGCCAGCAGTTACTCCACACAGAGGCGTGAGACCCAGTACTTC	CASSYSTQRRETQYF
-	16	TRBV18	few	TRBJ2-2	TGTGCCAGCTCACCAGTCATCGCGGGATCAACCGGGGAGCTGTTTTTT	CASSPVIAGSTGELFF
-	12	TRBV9	-	TRBJ1-2	TGTGCCAGCAGCGTAGATGATTCGGGCTACACCTTC	CASSVDDSGYTF
-	13	TRBV4-1	few	TRBJ2-5	TGCGCCAGCAGCCAAACTCTCTGGGAGACCCAGTACTTC	CASSQTLWETQYF
-	16	TRBV12-3/TRBV12-4	-	TRBJ1-6	TGTGCCAGCAGTTTCCGGGCGGGTTACTATAATTCACCCCTCCACTTT	CASSFRAGYYNSPLHF